Sequencing of this TCR beta chain was carried out in a study of T-cell reconstitution after alpha-beta-depleted transplantation in children (dated by TCRdb to about 2016). In the study overall: The study quantitatively tracked T-cell immune reconstitution after TCRalphabeta/CD19-depleted allogeneic hematopoietic cell transplantation in children using TCR repertoire profiling.

Measured from the cysteine to the phenylalanine, the CDR3 is 15 residues long. The CDR3 DNA has 45 bases and is translated from base 1. The CDR1 and CDR2 encoded by the germline V gene are SGHTA and FQGNSA. After removal of 5 bases from V and 5 bases from J, the junction retains 6 bases not matched to a gene. The library was produced with PCR. This sample was sequenced with an Illumina HiSeq 2500. Molecular barcoding was employed in the preparation of TCR libraries, with unique molecular identifiers being used to normalize TCRbeta repertoire quantification. TCRdb passed the public sequencing reads through fastp at Q25 and MiXCR, retaining productive beta sequences. Each entry merges the rows of one CDR3 protein and shows their most common DNA and genes. The sample table holds about 500,000 distinct CDR3 sequences, of which over 25% were seen once. Of the sample, 2.4% falls within the top ten clones.

There are a few counts of this clonotype. This clone's antigen is unknown. Base-call qualities are not available, and no considerably larger clone is one nucleotide away. This TCR came from a human donor who donated a stem cell graft to a child with aplastic anemia. The rearrangement joined TRBV7-2 to TRBJ2-1, and TRBD2 matches 10 of the central bases. The sample was PBMCs from the stem cell graft donor, taken from the stem cell graft. Read as DNA, the sequence is TGTGCCAGCAGCAGCGGGACTAGCGCTCACAATGAGCAGTTCTTC. Translation gives CASSSGTSAHNEQFF.